Below are 14 T cell receptor beta chains sequenced from a single sample in a study of CD8 T cells in Susac syndrome. RNA amounts of about 0.5 to 1 ug underwent reverse transcription with random hexamers. TCRdb called the immunoSEQ multiplex PCR reads again in MiXCR, with one record for every CDR3 protein. The table shows 150,000 to 200,000 distinct CDR3 sequences, with around 93% occurring only once. Sequencing was performed on CD4+ T cells from PBMCs. The receptors come from a human donor with multiple sclerosis.

The chain uses TRBV3-1 and TRBJ1-2, with 9 bases lining up with TRBD1. The CDR3 contains 13 residues. Germline CDR1 reads LGHDT; CDR2 reads YNNKEL (reference sequence). V lost 5 bases, J lost 8 bases, and 6 bases stayed unmatched. CDR3 DNA: TGTGCCAGCAGCTCAACAGGGGGCAACGGCTACACCTTC. Translated: CASSSTGGNGYTF.

The rearrangement links TRBV5-1 to TRBJ2-1; D might be TRBD2 (7 bases). Germline CDR1 and CDR2: SGHRS and YFSETQ. Between the trimmed V and J ends, which lost 5 bases and 1 base, there was a span of 16 bases. This CDR3 has 16 amino acids. CDR3 loop: CASRPEGGTSYNEQFF. CDR3 DNA sequence: TGCGCCAGCAGGCCGGAGGGGGGGACTTCCTACAATGAGCAGTTCTTC.

The chain employs TRBV12-3 or TRBV12-4 and TRBJ1-4, with 7 bases aligning to TRBD1. V lost 10 bases and J lost 5; bases outside the gene matches: 4. This CDR3 region has 12 residues. Here the CDR3 DNA reads TGTGCCACCGGACAGGCAAATGAAAAACTGTTTTTT. Its translation: CATGQANEKLFF.

The chain joins TRBV7-2 to TRBJ2-2; TRBD2 aligns across 15 bases. The CDR3 has 16 residues. Germline lookup yields CDR1 SGHTA and CDR2 FQGNSA. V lost 6 bases and J lost 5; bases outside the gene matches: 4. CDR3 sequence: CASRTGLAGGTGELFF. The CDR3 region has the DNA TGTGCCAGCAGGACCGGACTAGCGGGGGGGACCGGGGAGCTGTTTTTT. The entire variable domain, with the rest obtained from reference TRBV7-2 and TRBJ2-2, is as follows: GAGVSQSPSNKVTEKGKDVELRCDPISGHTALYWYRQSLGQGLEFLIYFQGNSAPDKSGLPSDRFSAERTGGSVSTLTIQRTQQEDSAVYLCASRTGLAGGTGELFFGEGSRLTVL.

This clonotype was found a few times. The chain is built from TRBV7-8 and TRBJ2-5, with unresolved D. The germline V gene encodes CDR1 SGHVS and CDR2 FQNEAQ. The length of the CDR3 is 14 residues. V was shortened by 2 bases and J by 5 bases, with 12 bases between the two germline ends. The CDR3 nucleotides are TGTGCCAGCAGCTTATCGGGTTTAGGGGAGACCCAGTACTTC. This encodes CASSLSGLGETQYF.

This clonotype showed up just a few times. The chain uses TRBV11-2 and TRBJ2-7; 7 nucleotides line up with TRBD2. V dropped 1 base and J dropped 3; count of bases not matched to a gene: 3. The CDR3 has 14 amino acids. Germline V lookup: CDR1 SGHAT, CDR2 FQNNGV. The CDR3 nucleotides read TGTGCCAGCAGCTTAGCTAGCGGCAACTACGAGCAGTACTTC. As protein: CASSLASGNYEQYF.

The CDR3 sequence is CASSISVRPQHF. DNA of the CDR3: TGTGCCAGTAGTATATCGGTTCGGCCCCAGCATTTT. The chain is built from TRBV19 and TRBJ1-5; D gene uncertain. The CDR3 totals 12 residues. V was pared by 2 bases and J by 9 bases, with 8 bases between. Germline V gene sequence: CDR1 LNHDA, CDR2 SQIVND (reference sequence).

V and J are TRBV2 and TRBJ1-1; D possibly corresponds to TRBD1 (5 bases). Trimming cost V 3 bases and J 5 bases, with 16 bases left between them. Germline V gene lookup returns CDR1 SNHLY and CDR2 FYNNEI. CDR3 size: 15 residues. The CDR3 DNA sequence: TGTGCCAGCAGTGATTACAGGAGACGGAAAACTGAAGCTTTCTTT. Protein product: CASSDYRRRKTEAFF.

V and J are TRBV12-3 or TRBV12-4 and TRBJ1-1; a weak D match, TRBD1 (6 bases). Trimming stripped 0 bases from V and 4 bases from J, with 12 bases between. This CDR3 is 15 amino acids long. CDR3 sequence reads: CASSLAVDRTTEAFF. The CDR3 DNA reads as TGTGCCAGCAGTTTAGCGGTTGACAGGACCACTGAAGCTTTCTTT.

CDR3 bases: TGCAGCGTTGATTCGGGGTGGGCCGGGGAGCTGTTTTTT. This encodes CSVDSGWAGELFF. This rearrangement joins TRBV29-1 to TRBJ2-2, with D tentatively TRBD2 (5 bases). Germline CDR1 and CDR2: SQVTM and ANQGSEA. The CDR3 runs 13 residues. Trimming stripped 3 bases from V and 6 bases from J, with 11 bases between.

The chain couples TRBV7-3 to TRBJ2-2, with D hard to call. Germline V gives CDR1 SGHTA, CDR2 FQGTGA. This CDR3 is 15 amino acids long. The ends were cut back, 6 bases at V and 6 bases at J, with 17 bases in the middle. The CDR3 region has the DNA TGTGCCAGCAGTTCGGGCCTAAGTGTATCCGGGGAGCTGTTTTTT. This sequence encodes CASSSGLSVSGELFF.

The chain carries TRBV6-5 and TRBJ2-5; TRBD2 matches at 9 bases. The CDR3 runs 15 residues. Germline CDR1 and CDR2: MNHEY and SVGAGI. Losses at the gene ends were 0 bases for V and 5 bases for J; bases not matched to a gene: 4. The CDR3 loop is CASSYSRGGLETQYF. CDR3 DNA: TGTGCCAGCAGTTACTCGCGGGGGGGCCTGGAGACCCAGTACTTC.

In DNA, the CDR3 is TGCAGCGTTGCCAAGGGGGTACTGGAGACCCAGTACTTC. It is translated as CSVAKGVLETQYF. V and J are TRBV29-1 and TRBJ2-5, with a weak D call TRBD1 (6 bases). CDR1 is SQVTM and CDR2 is ANQGSEA in the germline V gene. This CDR3 region has 13 residues. The germline V and J ends were trimmed by 4 bases and 5 bases, with 14 bases remaining between them.

V and J are TRBV2 and TRBJ2-6, with D unclear. CDR1 and CDR2 (germline): SNHLY, FYNNEI. V lost 1 base to trimming and J lost 4 bases, with 8 bases between them. The CDR3 has 15 amino acids. CDR3 bases: TGTGCCAGCAGTGAAGGGGTTCCGGGGGCCAACGTCCTGACTTTC. Protein: CASSEGVPGANVLTF.